The subject of this entry is one T cell receptor (beta chain). In the authors' workflow: Nucleated cell counts were estimated from reference gene primer amplification. This table comes from immunoSEQ multiplex PCR, and its TCRdb copy is limited to in-frame clones, with some not included. D and trimming were read from the DNA, whereas the V and J calls and clone size are those reported in that table. The data show more than 95,000 clones, 70% to 90% seen once. This CDR3 comprises 14 residues. Germline CDR1 and CDR2: MNHEY and SVGAGI. Deletions cut 6 bases from V and 2 bases from J, with 8 bases between. This sample is part of a study of blood T cell repertoires in COVID-19. Looking at the study overall: Acute-phase and convalescent COVID-19 samples originated in the United States, Italy and Spain. PBMCs, B-cell-depleted T cells, or T cells provided the cDNA or gDNA that made up the material.

This sequence was found in a woman aged 60-70 years with acute or convalescent COVID-19. Sequenced input: peripheral blood. This rearrangement joins TRBV6-5 to TRBJ2-6, with a tentative D call TRBD1 (5 bases). The CDR3 DNA is TGTGCCAGCAGCGCGGACACTGGGGCCAACGTCCTGACTTTC. Translating gives CASSADTGANVLTF.